This T cell receptor (beta chain) derives from a study of T-cell reconstitution after alpha-beta-depleted transplantation in children. Study-wide results and caveats: T-cell counts and diversity were attributed mostly to newly produced T cells one year after transplant. Several hundred expanded graft clones reportedly were the source of alpha-beta T cells about two months after transplant. At day 60, the high TCRbeta diversity found in some patients originated from recipient T cells and thymic progenitors that had survived.

For this clonotype: Antigen unknown.

After removal of 0 bases from V and 8 bases from J, the junction contained 7 bases not matched to a gene. Germline CDR1 SGHRS, CDR2 YFSETQ. The CDR3 contains 16 residues. Unique molecular identifiers featured in how the TCRbeta library was prepared. Each CDR3 protein gets one entry after TCRdb re-called the PCR reads with MiXCR. The sample shows hundreds of thousands of distinct CDR3 sequences, over 10% of them seen only once. The input for sequencing was PBMCs, taken before TCRalphabeta/CD19-depleted stem cell transplant. The origin of this receptor is a girl aged 2-10 years with congenital amegakaryocytic thrombocytopenia, due to receive a stem cell transplant. J is TRBJ2-1 and V is TRBV5-1; TRBD2 matches 11 bases. The CDR3 nucleotides are TGCGCCAGCAGCTTGGGACTAGCGGGACGAGGCGATGAGCAGTTCTTC. Translated, it gives CASSLGLAGRGDEQFF.